This T cell receptor (beta chain) comes out of a study of T cells in Graves' hyperthyroidism and ophthalmopathy. Broader study findings: Ophthalmopathy was separated from stable hyperthyroidism by a 13 V-J model.

The V gene end was trimmed by 3 bases and the J gene end by 3 bases; junction bases not matched to a gene: 7. CDR3 length: 16 residues. The V gene's germline CDR1 is KGHDR and CDR2 SFDVKD. Amplification yielded TCR beta CDR3 regions, with RNA transcripts as the source. In the first-round RT-PCR of the TCR CDR3, the HTBI primer set was used. TCRdb ran MiXCR on the multiplex PCR reads and lists one entry per CDR3 protein. Of about 740,000 distinct CDR3 sequences listed, 12% to 15% were seen once; the top ten hold about 10%. Only a few counts were recorded for this clonotype. Antigen specificity is unknown.

The sample consisted of blood. The sequence was obtained from a woman between 18 and 29 years old with Graves' hyperthyroidism. The J gene is TRBJ2-3, the V gene TRBV24-1; 8 bases match TRBD1. The CDR3 DNA is TGTGCCACCAGTGATCGAGGGGGACAGGTTACAGATACGCAGTATTTT. It is translated as CATSDRGGQVTDTQYF.